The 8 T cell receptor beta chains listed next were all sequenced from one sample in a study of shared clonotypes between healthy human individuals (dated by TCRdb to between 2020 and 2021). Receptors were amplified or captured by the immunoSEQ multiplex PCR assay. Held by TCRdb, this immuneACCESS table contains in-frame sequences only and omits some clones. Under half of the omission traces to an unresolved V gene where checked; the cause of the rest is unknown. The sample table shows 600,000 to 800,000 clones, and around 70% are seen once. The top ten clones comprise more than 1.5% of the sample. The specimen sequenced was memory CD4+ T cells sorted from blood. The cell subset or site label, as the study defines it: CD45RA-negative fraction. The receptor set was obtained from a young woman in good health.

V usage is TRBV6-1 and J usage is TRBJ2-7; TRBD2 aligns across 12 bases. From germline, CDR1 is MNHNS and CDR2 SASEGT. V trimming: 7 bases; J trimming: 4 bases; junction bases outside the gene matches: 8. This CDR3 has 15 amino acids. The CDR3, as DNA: TGTGCCAGCATTCGGACTAGCGGGAAGGATTACGAGCAGTACTTC. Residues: CASIRTSGKDYEQYF.

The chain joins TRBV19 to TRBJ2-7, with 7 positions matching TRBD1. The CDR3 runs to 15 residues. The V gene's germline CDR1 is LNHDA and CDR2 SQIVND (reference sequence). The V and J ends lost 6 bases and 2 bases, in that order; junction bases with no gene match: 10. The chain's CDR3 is CASSDGAGTAYEQYF. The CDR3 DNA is TGTGCCAGTAGCGATGGGGCCGGGACAGCCTACGAGCAGTACTTC.

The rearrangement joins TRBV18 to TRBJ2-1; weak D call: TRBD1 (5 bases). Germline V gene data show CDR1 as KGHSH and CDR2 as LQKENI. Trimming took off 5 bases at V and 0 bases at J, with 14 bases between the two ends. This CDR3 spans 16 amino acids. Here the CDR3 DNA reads TGTGCCAGCTCATCGCGAACTGGGGCCTCCTACAATGAGCAGTTCTTC. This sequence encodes CASSSRTGASYNEQFF. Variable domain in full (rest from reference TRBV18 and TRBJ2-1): NAGVMQNPRHLVRRRGQEARLRCSPMKGHSHVYWYRQLPEEGLKFMVYLQKENIIDESGMPKERFSAEFPKEGPSILRIQQVVRGDSAAYFCASSSRTGASYNEQFFGPGTRLTVL.

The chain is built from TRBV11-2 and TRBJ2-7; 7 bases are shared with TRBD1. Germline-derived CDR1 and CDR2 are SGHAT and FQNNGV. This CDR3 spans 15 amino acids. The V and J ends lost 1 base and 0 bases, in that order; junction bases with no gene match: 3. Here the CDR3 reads CASSLGQGTSYEQYF. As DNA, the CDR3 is TGTGCCAGCAGCTTAGGACAGGGCACCTCCTACGAGCAGTACTTC.

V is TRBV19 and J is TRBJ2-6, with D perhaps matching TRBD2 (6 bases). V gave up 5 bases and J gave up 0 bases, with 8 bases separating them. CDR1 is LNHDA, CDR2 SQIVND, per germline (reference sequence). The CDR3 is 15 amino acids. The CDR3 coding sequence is TGTGCCAGTAGTGGGGGGTTCTCTGGGGCCAACGTCCTGACTTTC. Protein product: CASSGGFSGANVLTF.

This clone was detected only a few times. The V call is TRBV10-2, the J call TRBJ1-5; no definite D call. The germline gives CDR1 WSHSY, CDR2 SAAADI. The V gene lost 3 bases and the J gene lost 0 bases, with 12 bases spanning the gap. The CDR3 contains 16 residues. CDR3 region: CASSESGSVSNQPQHF. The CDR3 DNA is TGCGCCAGCAGTGAATCCGGGTCCGTTAGCAATCAGCCCCAGCATTTT.

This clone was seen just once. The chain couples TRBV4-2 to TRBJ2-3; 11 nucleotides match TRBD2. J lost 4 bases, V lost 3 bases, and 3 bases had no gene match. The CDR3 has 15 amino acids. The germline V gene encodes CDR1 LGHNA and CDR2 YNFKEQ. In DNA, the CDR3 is TGTGCCAGCAGCCAGGGGACTAGCGGTGCAGATACGCAGTATTTT. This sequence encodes CASSQGTSGADTQYF.

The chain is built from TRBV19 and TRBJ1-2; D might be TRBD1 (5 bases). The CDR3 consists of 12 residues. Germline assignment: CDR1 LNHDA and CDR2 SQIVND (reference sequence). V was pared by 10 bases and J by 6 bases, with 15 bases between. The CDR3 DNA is TGTGCCACAGGGCGGCAGGGCCATGGCTACACCTTC. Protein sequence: CATGRQGHGYTF.